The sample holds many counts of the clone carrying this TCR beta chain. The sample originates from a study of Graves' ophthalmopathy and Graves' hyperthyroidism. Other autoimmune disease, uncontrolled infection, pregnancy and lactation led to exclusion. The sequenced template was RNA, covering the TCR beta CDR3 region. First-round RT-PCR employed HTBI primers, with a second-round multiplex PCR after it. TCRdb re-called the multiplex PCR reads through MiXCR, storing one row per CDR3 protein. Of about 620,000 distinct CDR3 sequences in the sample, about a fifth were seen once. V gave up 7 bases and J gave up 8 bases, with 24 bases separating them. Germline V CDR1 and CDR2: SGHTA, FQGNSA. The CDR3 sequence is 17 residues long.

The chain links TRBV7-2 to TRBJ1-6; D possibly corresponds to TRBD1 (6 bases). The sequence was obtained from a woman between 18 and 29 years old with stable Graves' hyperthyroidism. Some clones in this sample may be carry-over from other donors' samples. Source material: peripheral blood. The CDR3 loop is CASTINPYAGEYSPLHF. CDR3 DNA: TGTGCCAGCACCATTAACCCCTATGCAGGGGAGTATTCACCCCTCCACTTT. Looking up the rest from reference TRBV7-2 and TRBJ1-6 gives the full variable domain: GAGVSQSPSNKVTEKGKDVELRCDPISGHTALYWYRQSLGQGLEFLIYFQGNSAPDKSGLPSDRFSAERTGGSVSTLTIQRTQQEDSAVYLCASTINPYAGEYSPLHFGNGTRLTVT.